These T cell receptor beta chains were read from a single sample in a study of CD8 T cells in Susac syndrome. TCRdb fed the immunoSEQ multiplex PCR reads into MiXCR, producing one record per CDR3 protein. The sample gives under 150,000 distinct CDR3 sequences, under 95% of which show up once; around 0.24% is in the top ten. The sample taken for sequencing was CD8+ T cells from PBMCs. Source of these receptors: a human donor with multiple sclerosis. Each CDR3 is given with its conserved first and last residue. The order of the fields is D gene, clone size, V gene, J gene, CDR3 length, CDR3 DNA, CDR3 protein. D genes are given only for firm matches. The size of a clone is reported for some rows only, either as once, few or many, or as a class for expanded clones.

TRBD1	.	TRBV10-1	TRBJ2-1	16	TGCGCCAGCAGTGGCAGTCCCGGGACAGGTTACAATGAGCAGTTCTTC	CASSGSPGTGYNEQFF
.	few	TRBV3-1	TRBJ1-5	16	TGTGCCAGCAGCCAAGAGGACTCTCTGGGAAATCAGCCCCAGCATTTT	CASSQEDSLGNQPQHF
.	.	TRBV29-1	TRBJ1-1	12	TGCAGCGTTGAGGGCTTGAACACTGAAGCTTTCTTT	CSVEGLNTEAFF
.	.	TRBV2	TRBJ2-5	16	TGTGCCAGCTGTAGTAGCCGGGGCGGTTTACAAGAGACCCAGTACTTC	CASCSSRGGLQETQYF
.	.	TRBV5-1	TRBJ2-1	13	TGCGCCAGCAGCTTGGCGAGTAACAATGAGCAGTTCTTC	CASSLASNNEQFF
.	.	TRBV29-1	TRBJ2-7	10	TGCAGCGTTGGAGGGCCCGAGCAGTACTTC	CSVGGPEQYF
.	.	TRBV4-3	TRBJ2-6	15	TGCGCCAGCAGCCAAGACCCAGGAAGAGCCAACGTCCTGACTTTC	CASSQDPGRANVLTF
TRBD2	.	TRBV27	TRBJ2-7	14	TGTGCCAGCAGTCACCCCGGGGGGTTCAACGAGCAGTACTTC	CASSHPGGFNEQYF
.	.	TRBV2	TRBJ2-2	15	TGTGCCAGCTATACACGGTCAGGGTACACCGGGGAGCTGTTTTTT	CASYTRSGYTGELFF
.	.	TRBV19	TRBJ2-2	11	TGTGCCAGTACGGAAACCGGGGAGCTGTTTTTT	CASTETGELFF
.	.	TRBV4-3	TRBJ1-1	15	TGCGCCAGCAGCCAAGGGATCACCCGATTGGGTGAAGCTTTCTTT	CASSQGITRLGEAFF
.	.	TRBV9	TRBJ2-1	12	TGTGCCAGCAGCTCAACCGGGTCCGAGCAGTTCTTC	CASSSTGSEQFF
.	.	TRBV27	TRBJ2-1	12	TGTGCCAGTTGGACGGGGATCAATGAGCAGTTCTTC	CASWTGINEQFF
TRBD2	.	TRBV14	TRBJ2-1	15	TGTGCCAGCAGCCAATTGACTAGCGGGAGGGATGAGCAGTTCTTC	CASSQLTSGRDEQFF
.	.	TRBV20-1	TRBJ2-7	14	TGCAGTGCTAGAGGGGGTTTGTTGCCCTACGAGCAGTACTTC	CSARGGLLPYEQYF
TRBD1	.	TRBV6-6	TRBJ1-4	14	TGTGCCAGCAGTTGGGACAGACGTAATGAAAAACTGTTTTTT	CASSWDRRNEKLFF
TRBD2	.	TRBV19	TRBJ2-1	17	TGTGCCAGTAGTATAAACCCCAGCGGGAGAGCTAACAATGAGCAGTTCTTC	CASSINPSGRANNEQFF
TRBD1	.	TRBV18	TRBJ1-2	15	TGTGCCAGCTCACCTATACAGGGGATGAACTATGGCTACACCTTC	CASSPIQGMNYGYTF
.	once	TRBV2	TRBJ1-1	13	TGTGCCAGCAGTGAAGACAGCAACACTGAAGCTTTCTTT	CASSEDSNTEAFF
.	.	TRBV7-2	TRBJ2-7	12	TGTGCCAGCAGCCCGTCCCTGGACGAGCAGTACTTC	CASSPSLDEQYF
TRBD1	.	TRBV5-6	TRBJ1-1	14	TGTGCCAGCAGCTCTTCGTACAGGGGATCTGAAGCTTTCTTT	CASSSSYRGSEAFF
TRBD2	.	TRBV10-3	TRBJ2-1	17	TGTGCCATCAGTGAGTCCCAGGCTAGCGGGGACTACAATGAGCAGTTCTTC	CAISESQASGDYNEQFF
TRBD1	.	TRBV20-1	TRBJ2-7	15	TGCAGTGCTAGAGACTTCGGGACAGGTTCCTACGAGCAGTACTTC	CSARDFGTGSYEQYF
.	.	TRBV27	TRBJ2-2	13	TGTGCCAGCAGTTCCGTCTTATCTTGGGAGCTGTTTTTT	CASSSVLSWELFF
.	.	TRBV15	TRBJ2-7	15	TGTGCCACCAGCAGCGACATTTTAGGGTCCTACGAGCAGTACTTC	CATSSDILGSYEQYF
.	.	TRBV30	TRBJ2-1	13	TGTGCCTGGAAATGGCTGGGCGACAATGAGCAGTTCTTC	CAWKWLGDNEQFF
TRBD1	once	TRBV3-1	TRBJ2-7	17	TGTGCCAGCAGCCTTCAAGAGACAGGGGGCAACTCCTACGAGCAGTACTTC	CASSLQETGGNSYEQYF
.	once	TRBV27	TRBJ1-4	15	.	CASTQPLQLMKNCFF
.	.	TRBV19	TRBJ2-6	15	TGTGCCAGTAGTATCGGGCTTTCTGGGGCCAACGTCCTGACTTTC	CASSIGLSGANVLTF
.	.	TRBV6-5	TRBJ2-2	16	TGTGCCAGCAGTTACGACAGATGGAGGGCAACCGGGGAGCTGTTTTTT	CASSYDRWRATGELFF
.	.	TRBV6-5	TRBJ1-2	13	TGTGCCAGCAGTTACGAGTCAGGAGGGGGCTACACCTTC	CASSYESGGGYTF
.	.	TRBV19	TRBJ1-4	14	TGTGCCAGTAGGCCAGGGATGGGGAGTGAAAAACTGTTTTTT	CASRPGMGSEKLFF
.	.	TRBV12-3/TRBV12-4	TRBJ2-1	12	TGTGCCAGCACCCCCGGTGCAGGGGAGCAGTTCTTC	CASTPGAGEQFF
.	.	TRBV6-5	TRBJ1-1	14	TGTGCCAGCAGCCCCCTGCAGGGGAAGACTGAAGCTTTCTTT	CASSPLQGKTEAFF
TRBD1	many	TRBV4-3	TRBJ2-7	15	TGCGCCAGCAGCCAAGGGACAGGAACATCCTACGAGCAGTACTTC	CASSQGTGTSYEQYF
.	.	TRBV14	TRBJ2-1	14	TGTGCCAGCAGCCAAGATCGAAACAGCGGTGAGCAGTTCTTC	CASSQDRNSGEQFF
.	once	TRBV7-9	TRBJ2-1	13	TGTGCCAGCAGCACACTAGCTAGGGATGAGCAGTTCTTC	CASSTLARDEQFF
TRBD2	once	TRBV9	TRBJ2-3	15	TGTGCCAGCAGCGAACTACTAGCGGACTCAGATACGCAGTATTTT	CASSELLADSDTQYF
.	few	TRBV12-3/TRBV12-4	TRBJ2-1	8	TGTGCCAGCAATGAGCAGTTCTTC	CASNEQFF
.	.	TRBV2	TRBJ2-3	17	TGTGCCAGCAACCCCGGACCGAGACTAGGTTCAACAGATACGCAGTATTTT	CASNPGPRLGSTDTQYF
.	once	TRBV27	TRBJ2-5	9	TGTGCCAGCAGTTTGACCCAGTACTTC	CASSLTQYF
.	.	TRBV4-1	TRBJ2-7	17	TGCGCCAGCAGCCAAGGCACCAAGACAGGAGATCTCTACGAGCAGTACTTC	CASSQGTKTGDLYEQYF
TRBD2	.	TRBV6-1	TRBJ2-5	17	TGTGCCAGCACCCCTCATTGGGGCGGGAGTTCCGATGAGACCCAGTACTTC	CASTPHWGGSSDETQYF